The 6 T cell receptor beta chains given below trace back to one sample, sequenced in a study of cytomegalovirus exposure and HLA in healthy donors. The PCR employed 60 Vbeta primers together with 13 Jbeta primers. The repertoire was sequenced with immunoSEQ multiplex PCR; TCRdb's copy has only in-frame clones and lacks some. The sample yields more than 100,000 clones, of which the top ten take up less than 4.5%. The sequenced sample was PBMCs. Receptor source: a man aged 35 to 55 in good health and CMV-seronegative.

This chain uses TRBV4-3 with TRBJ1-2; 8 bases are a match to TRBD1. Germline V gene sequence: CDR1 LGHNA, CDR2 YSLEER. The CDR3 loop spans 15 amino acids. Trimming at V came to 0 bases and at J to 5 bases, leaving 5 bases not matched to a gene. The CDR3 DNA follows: TGCGCCAGCAGCCAAGATTGGCAGGGGGCTTATGGCTACACCTTC. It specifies CASSQDWQGAYGYTF.

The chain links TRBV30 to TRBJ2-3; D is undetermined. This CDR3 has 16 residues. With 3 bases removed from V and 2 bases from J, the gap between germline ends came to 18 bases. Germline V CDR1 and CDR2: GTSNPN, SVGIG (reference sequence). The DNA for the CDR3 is TGTGCCTGGAGAACCGTTCTAGGAATTTACACAGATACGCAGTATTTT. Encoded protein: CAWRTVLGIYTDTQYF.

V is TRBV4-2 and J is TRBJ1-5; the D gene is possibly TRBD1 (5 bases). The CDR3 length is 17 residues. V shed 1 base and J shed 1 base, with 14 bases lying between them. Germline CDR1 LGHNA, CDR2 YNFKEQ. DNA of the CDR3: TGTGCCAGCAGCCAAGGGGGTTTGGACAAAAGCAATCAGCCCCAGCATTTT. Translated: CASSQGGLDKSNQPQHF.

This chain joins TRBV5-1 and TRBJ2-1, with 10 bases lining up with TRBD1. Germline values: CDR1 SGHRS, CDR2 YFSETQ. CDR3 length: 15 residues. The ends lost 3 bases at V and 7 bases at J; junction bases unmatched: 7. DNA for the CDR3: TGCGCCAGCAGCTCGCCGGGACAGGGGAAAAATGAGCAGTTCTTC. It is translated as CASSSPGQGKNEQFF.

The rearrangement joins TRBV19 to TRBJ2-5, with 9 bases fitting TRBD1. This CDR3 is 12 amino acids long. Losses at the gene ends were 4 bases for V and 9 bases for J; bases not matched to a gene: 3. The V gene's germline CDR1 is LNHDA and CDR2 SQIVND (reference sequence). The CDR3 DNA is TGTGCCAGTAGTACTCGACAGGGGGCCCAGTACTTC. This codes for CASSTRQGAQYF.

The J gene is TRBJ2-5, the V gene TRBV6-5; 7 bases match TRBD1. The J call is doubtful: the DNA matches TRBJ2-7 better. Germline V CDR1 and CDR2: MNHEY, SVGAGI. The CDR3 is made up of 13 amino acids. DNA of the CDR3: TGTGCCAGCAGAACAGGGGTGGCCTACGAGCAGTACTTC. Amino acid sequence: CASRTGVAYEQYF.